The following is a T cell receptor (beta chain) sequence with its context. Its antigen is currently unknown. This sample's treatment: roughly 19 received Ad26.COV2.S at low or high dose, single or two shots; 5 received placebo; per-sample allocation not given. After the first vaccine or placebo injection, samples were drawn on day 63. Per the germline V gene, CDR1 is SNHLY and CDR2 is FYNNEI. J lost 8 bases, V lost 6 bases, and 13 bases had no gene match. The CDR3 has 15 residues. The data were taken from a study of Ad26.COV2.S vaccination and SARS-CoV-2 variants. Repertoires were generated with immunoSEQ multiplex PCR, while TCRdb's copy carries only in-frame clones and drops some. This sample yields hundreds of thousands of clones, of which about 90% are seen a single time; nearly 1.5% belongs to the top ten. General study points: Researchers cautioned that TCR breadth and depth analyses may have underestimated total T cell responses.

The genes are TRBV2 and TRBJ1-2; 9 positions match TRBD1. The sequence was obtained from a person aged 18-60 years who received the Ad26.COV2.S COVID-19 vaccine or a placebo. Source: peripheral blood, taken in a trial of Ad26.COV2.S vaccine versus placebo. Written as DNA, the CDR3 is TGTGCCAGCAGCGCCGGACAGGGGCTAACGGGGGGCTACACCTTC. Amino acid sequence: CASSAGQGLTGGYTF.